The 19 T cell receptor beta chains listed next were all sequenced from one sample in a study of blood T cell repertoires in COVID-19. The table came from immunoSEQ multiplex PCR; TCRdb's copy has only in-frame clones and leaves some out. This sample yields fewer than 200,000 clones, of which around 82% are seen a single time; around a sixth belongs to the top ten. What was sequenced was PBMCs or T cells enriched from blood (not recorded which). Source of these receptors: a man aged 60 to 75 who had recovered from COVID-19.

This chain connects TRBV5-1 to TRBJ2-1; unclear D gene. The V and J ends lost 0 bases and 0 bases respectively, with 4 bases between them. From germline, CDR1 is SGHRS and CDR2 YFSETQ. The CDR3 totals 14 residues. CDR3 coding DNA: TGCGCCAGCAGCTTGGACTCCTCCTACAATGAGCAGTTCTTC. Translation: CASSLDSSYNEQFF.

This sequence joins TRBV11-1 and TRBJ1-2; TRBD1 matches 8 bases. The germline gives CDR1 SGHAT, CDR2 FQDESV (reference sequence). J was trimmed by 1 base and V by 5 bases; bases with no gene match: 3. This CDR3 is built from 14 residues. CDR3 bases: TGTGCCAGCAGCAGGGACAGGCTTAACTATGGCTACACCTTC. This gives the protein CASSRDRLNYGYTF.

This chain joins TRBV27 and TRBJ1-5; 7 nucleotides line up with TRBD1. The CDR3 is 15 residues long. Germline V gives CDR1 MNHEY, CDR2 SMNVEV (reference sequence). Trimming at V came to 1 base and at J to 2 bases, leaving 2 bases not matched to a gene. As DNA, the CDR3 is TGTGCCAGCAGTTTATACGGGACAGGCAATCAGCCCCAGCATTTT. It encodes CASSLYGTGNQPQHF.

The chain employs TRBV5-1 and TRBJ2-5, with no clear D. CDR1 is SGHRS, CDR2 YFSETQ, per germline. Trimming pared 0 bases from V and 5 bases from J, leaving 11 bases between. The CDR3 is 14 amino acids. This chain's CDR3 is CASSLDFRPETQYF. CDR3 DNA: TGCGCCAGCAGCTTGGATTTCCGTCCGGAGACCCAGTACTTC.

The chain uses TRBV27 and TRBJ2-7; D is perhaps TRBD1 (5 bases). Germline CDR1 and CDR2: MNHEY and SMNVEV (reference sequence). V was trimmed by 5 bases and J by 1 base, leaving 12 bases between them. The CDR3 length is 14 residues. In DNA, the CDR3 is TGTGCCAGCAGTCCCTGGGGCGGTTCCTACGAGCAGTACTTC. Its translation: CASSPWGGSYEQYF.

V gene TRBV2 combines with J gene TRBJ1-5; D is ambiguous. V was shortened by 7 bases and J by 3 bases, with 10 bases between the two germline ends. Germline V CDR1 and CDR2: SNHLY, FYNNEI. The CDR3 loop spans 13 amino acids. The CDR3 DNA is TGTGCCAGCAACTTCGACACCAATCAGCCCCAGCATTTT. The encoded protein is CASNFDTNQPQHF.

CDR3 nucleotides: TGTGCCAGCAGCCGTGGGACAGGGGGCGGTTTATATGGCTACACCTTC. Residues: CASSRGTGGGLYGYTF. The chain couples TRBV3-1 (or the pseudogene TRBV3-2) to TRBJ1-2, with TRBD1 matching 12 bases. Unmatched junction bases numbered 8, after V lost 4 bases and J lost 5 bases. This CDR3 is built from 16 residues. The germline CDR1 and CDR2 sequences are LGHDT and YNNKEL (reference sequence).

The CDR3 protein is CASSQDIGTGADGNEKLFF. In DNA form, the CDR3 reads TGTGCCAGCAGCCAAGATATCGGGACAGGGGCCGATGGTAATGAAAAACTGTTTTTT. This chain connects TRBV3-1 (or the pseudogene TRBV3-2) to TRBJ1-4; 10 nucleotides match TRBD1. This CDR3 spans 19 amino acids. V shed 0 bases and J 4 bases; nucleotides not matched to a gene: 11. Germline V gene data show CDR1 as LGHDT and CDR2 as YNNKEL (reference sequence).

This chain connects TRBV6-1 to TRBJ2-1; 7 bases align to TRBD2. Trimming cost V 2 bases and J 10 bases; bases outside gene matches: 2. The CDR3 totals 12 residues. The germline gives CDR1 MNHNS, CDR2 SASEGT. This chain's CDR3 is CASSETSAEQFF. The CDR3 coding sequence is TGTGCCAGCAGTGAAACTAGCGCCGAGCAGTTCTTC.

This clone was counted between two and nine times. V gene TRBV5-1 combines with J gene TRBJ2-1, with 9 positions matching TRBD2. The V gene's germline CDR1 is SGHRS and CDR2 YFSETQ. The CDR3 contains 20 residues. Trimming cost V 2 bases and J 7 bases; bases outside gene matches: 22. The CDR3, as DNA: TGCGCCAGCAGCTTCTCCGCCGGAACCCGAGCGGGGGGAACGCCTAATGAGCAGTTCTTC. Encoded protein: CASSFSAGTRAGGTPNEQFF.

The V and J genes are TRBV29-1 and TRBJ2-5; 11 bases are shared with TRBD2. V shed 6 bases and J 4 bases; nucleotides not matched to a gene: 10. The CDR3 contains 15 residues. Per germline, CDR1 SQVTM and CDR2 ANQGSEA. The CDR3 sequence is CSVVTSGRRRETQYF. The CDR3 DNA reads as TGCAGCGTCGTAACTAGCGGGAGACGGAGAGAGACCCAGTACTTC.

In its sample, this clone was seen a few times. J is TRBJ2-7 and V is TRBV4-2, with TRBD2 matching over 14 bases. The ends lost 1 base at V and 0 bases at J; junction bases unmatched: 11. The CDR3 extends over 20 amino acids. Germline CDR1 and CDR2: LGHNA and YNFKEQ. CDR3 sequence reads: CASSQGIPGLAGESSYEQYF. CDR3 nucleotides: TGTGCCAGCAGCCAAGGGATACCGGGACTAGCGGGGGAGAGCTCCTACGAGCAGTACTTC.

The rearrangement links TRBV9 to TRBJ2-5; 8 positions match TRBD1. The CDR3 has 15 residues. Germline lookup yields CDR1 SGDLS and CDR2 YYNGEE. Trimming at V came to 4 bases and at J to 3 bases, leaving 8 bases not matched to a gene. This CDR3 is CASSIQQGDKETQYF. For the CDR3, the DNA is TGTGCCAGCAGCATCCAACAGGGGGATAAAGAGACCCAGTACTTC.

This clone was seen a handful of times. V usage is TRBV7-6 and J usage is TRBJ2-1, with D possibly matching TRBD2 (5 bases). The V and J ends lost 1 base and 9 bases respectively, with 31 bases between them. The CDR3 totals 20 residues. CDR1 is SGHVS, CDR2 FNYEAQ, per germline. CDR3: CASSLVVAGATGVGLGEQFF. Here the CDR3 DNA reads TGTGCCAGCAGCTTAGTTGTCGCAGGAGCGACCGGGGTCGGGCTTGGTGAGCAGTTCTTC.

This clone was recorded once. This chain connects TRBV7-8 to TRBJ2-2; TRBD1 matches 9 bases. Germline V CDR1 and CDR2: SGHVS, FQNEAQ. Trimming cost V 2 bases and J 1 base; bases outside gene matches: 5. The CDR3 is 17 amino acids. In DNA form, the CDR3 reads TGTGCCAGCAGCTTAACTACAGGGGGCCTGAACACCGGGGAGCTGTTTTTT. This translates into CASSLTTGGLNTGELFF.

V gene TRBV5-4 combines with J gene TRBJ2-3; 12 nucleotides line up with TRBD2. The germline V gene encodes CDR1 SGHNT and CDR2 YYREEE (reference sequence). The CDR3 is made up of 15 amino acids. The V and J ends lost 6 bases and 7 bases, in that order; junction bases with no gene match: 9. This chain's CDR3 is CASTTSSGRANTQYF. The DNA of the CDR3 is TGTGCCAGCACCACATCTAGCGGGAGGGCAAATACGCAGTATTTT.

This clone was picked up a small number of times. V gene TRBV27 combines with J gene TRBJ2-1, with TRBD2 matching over 9 bases. V shed 3 bases and J 6 bases; nucleotides not matched to a gene: 3. The CDR3 consists of 14 residues. Germline V CDR1 and CDR2: MNHEY, SMNVEV (reference sequence). The CDR3 bases are TGTGCCAGCAGTTTCCTGACTAGCGGCAATGAGCAGTTCTTC. Translated, it gives CASSFLTSGNEQFF.

This sequence joins TRBV6-1 and TRBJ1-3, with D unresolved. Germline V gives CDR1 MNHNS, CDR2 SASEGT. V was pared by 0 bases and J by 4 bases, with 10 bases between. This CDR3 has 15 amino acids. This chain's CDR3 is CASSEARNIGNTIYF. DNA for the CDR3: TGTGCCAGCAGTGAAGCGCGAAATATCGGAAACACCATATATTTT.

J is TRBJ2-6 and V is TRBV14; 8 nucleotides match TRBD1. The CDR3 contains 18 residues. Germline V gene data show CDR1 as SGHDN and CDR2 as FVKESK. V dropped 1 base and J dropped 2; count of bases not matched to a gene: 7. The CDR3 DNA follows: TGTGCCAGCAGCCAAGGACAGGGGTATTTTGCTGGGGCCAACGTCCTGACTTTC. This gives the protein CASSQGQGYFAGANVLTF.